Each of the 32 T cell receptor beta chains below was sequenced from the same sample in a study of monozygotic twins with inflammatory bowel disease. TCRdb reprocessed the 5' RACE reads and keeps a single row for each CDR3 protein, giving no DNA. The sample table sets out over 110,000 distinct CDR3 sequences. What was sequenced was blood. All receptors come from a human donor with ulcerative colitis or Crohn's disease, or a healthy co-twin of an affected twin (not recorded which).

This rearrangement joins TRBV5-1 to TRBJ2-7; the D gene TCRdb calls, TRBD1, cannot be checked with no DNA. The CDR3 length is 14 residues. Per germline, CDR1 SGHRS and CDR2 YFSETQ. The CDR3 loop is CASSLVGGQGEQYF.

The V gene is TRBV5-8, the J gene TRBJ2-5; absent DNA, TCRdb's TRBD1 call cannot be checked. The CDR3 is made up of 13 amino acids. Germline CDR1 is SGHTS and CDR2 is YDEGEE. CDR3 in amino acids: CASSRVQGETQYF.

The chain joins TRBV20-1 to TRBJ2-5; TCRdb designates TRBD1, a call that cannot be tested without DNA. CDR3 length equals 17 residues. Per germline, CDR1 DFQATT and CDR2 SNEGSKA (reference sequence). The CDR3 region is CSASPGGFGFGGETQYF.

The chain combines TRBV7-2 with TRBJ1-1; TCRdb names TRBD1, which stays unverified in the absence of DNA. The germline CDR1 and CDR2 sequences are SGHTA and FQGNSA. CDR3 length: 14 residues. CDR3 amino acids: CASSSSGTAFEAFF.

The chain combines TRBV15 with TRBJ2-7; the TCRdb call, TRBD1, lacks DNA for checking. Germline V CDR1 and CDR2: LNHNV, YYDKDF (reference sequence). This CDR3 has 16 amino acids. The CDR3 region is CATSRGLGLTSYEQYF.

V and J are TRBV4-3 and TRBJ1-6. The CDR3 sequence is 17 residues long. Germline CDR1 reads LGHNA; CDR2 reads YSLEER. Here the CDR3 reads CASSQDLPSSYNSPLHF.

The J gene is TRBJ1-6, the V gene TRBV20-1. The V gene's germline CDR1 is DFQATT and CDR2 SNEGSKA (reference sequence). This CDR3 region has 14 residues. CDR3 amino acids: CSARSSSYNSPLHF.

This sequence joins TRBV7-6 and TRBJ2-7; TCRdb indicates TRBD2, and absent DNA this call remains unverified. Germline V gives CDR1 SGHVS, CDR2 FNYEAQ. The CDR3 spans 14 residues. CDR3 in amino acids: CASSERTSVYEQYF.

The rearrangement uses TRBV3-1 and TRBJ1-6; checking the TCRdb D call of TRBD1 is not possible without DNA. CDR3 length: 15 amino acids. CDR1 is LGHDT and CDR2 is YNNKEL in the germline V gene (reference sequence). CDR3: CASSYGQGTGSPLHF.

This chain links TRBV24-1 with TRBJ1-5; TCRdb returns TRBD1, unconfirmable since there is no DNA. Germline lookup yields CDR1 KGHDR and CDR2 SFDVKD. The CDR3 has 15 amino acids. Here the CDR3 reads CATSDGTGFNQPQHF.

V usage is TRBV20-1 and J usage is TRBJ1-5; as DNA is missing, the TRBD1 call by TCRdb cannot be tested. The CDR3 consists of 14 residues. The V gene's germline CDR1 is DFQATT and CDR2 SNEGSKA (reference sequence). CDR3 amino acids: CSARKGQGSQPQHF.

The rearrangement joins TRBV12-3 or TRBV12-4 to TRBJ1-6; checking the TCRdb D call of TRBD1 is not possible without DNA. The CDR3 is 16 amino acids. This chain's CDR3 is CASKSEQGAANSPLHF.

The chain couples TRBV29-1 to TRBJ1-5. CDR1 and CDR2 (germline): SQVTM, ANQGSEA. This CDR3 contains 12 residues. This chain's CDR3 is CSVGGVNQPQHF. The variable domain in full, with the rest retrieved from reference TRBV29-1 and TRBJ1-5, is SAVISQKPSRDICQRGTSLTIQCQVDSQVTMMFWYRQQPGQSLTLIATANQGSEATYESGFVIDKFPISRPNLTFSTLTVSNMSPEDSSIYLCSVGGVNQPQHFGDGTRLSIL.

V is TRBV24-1 and J is TRBJ2-2; TCRdb's D call, TRBD1, is unchecked because there is no DNA. The V gene's germline CDR1 is KGHDR and CDR2 SFDVKD. The CDR3 has 17 amino acids. This chain's CDR3 is CATSDLRTGTNTGELFF.

The chain couples TRBV4-3 to TRBJ1-2; without DNA, the TCRdb call of TRBD1 cannot be checked. The CDR3 runs to 14 residues. Germline CDR1 is LGHNA and CDR2 is YSLEER. CDR3 sequence: CASSPDRGAYGYTF.

The chain recombines TRBV5-6 with TRBJ2-2; TCRdb selects TRBD1, and the lack of DNA leaves this call unchecked. This CDR3 has 13 residues. Per germline, CDR1 SGHDT and CDR2 YYEEEE. CDR3 loop: CASSVQGAGELFF.

The rearrangement joins TRBV20-1 to TRBJ2-5; TCRdb names TRBD1, which stays unverified in the absence of DNA. Germline V gene data show CDR1 as DFQATT and CDR2 as SNEGSKA (reference sequence). This CDR3 comprises 13 residues. CDR3 in amino acids: CSATQGVQETQYF.

J is TRBJ2-3 and V is TRBV7-2. The CDR3 extends over 14 amino acids. In germline, CDR1 is SGHTA, CDR2 FQGNSA. CDR3 protein: CASSLSRGTDTQYF.

The chain is built from TRBV4-1 and TRBJ1-2; there is no DNA to check the TCRdb D call of TRBD1. The V gene's germline CDR1 is MGHRA and CDR2 YSYEKL. There are 16 residues in the CDR3. CDR3 region: CASSQGGRIGNYGYTF.

This chain uses TRBV18 with TRBJ1-5. The CDR3 runs to 15 residues. CDR1 KGHSH and CDR2 LQKENI come from the germline V gene. This chain's CDR3 is CASSPTGTANQPQHF.

The V and J genes are TRBV7-9 and TRBJ1-1. Per the germline V gene, CDR1 is SEHNR and CDR2 is FQNEAQ (reference sequence). This CDR3 region has 12 residues. The CDR3 reads CASSAGDTEAFF.

The V and J genes are TRBV20-1 and TRBJ1-3; TCRdb calls TRBD1, which cannot be checked without DNA. The CDR3 is 16 amino acids. Germline CDR1 reads DFQATT; CDR2 reads SNEGSKA (reference sequence). CDR3 sequence reads: CSARPNRDVGGNTIYF.

The chain uses TRBV20-1 and TRBJ1-1. The CDR3 length is 13 residues. Germline V CDR1 and CDR2: DFQATT, SNEGSKA (reference sequence). The CDR3 loop reads CSAMKPSNTEAFF.

V and J are TRBV7-2 and TRBJ2-6; without DNA, the TCRdb call of TRBD1 cannot be checked. CDR3 size: 14 residues. Germline V gives CDR1 SGHTA, CDR2 FQGNSA. The CDR3 region is CASSFNGDASVLTF.

The chain carries TRBV20-1 and TRBJ1-2; the TCRdb call, TRBD1, lacks DNA for checking. The CDR3 consists of 15 residues. Germline CDR1 reads DFQATT; CDR2 reads SNEGSKA (reference sequence). CDR3 sequence: CSAAVTGEVTYGYTF.

This chain joins TRBV12-5 and TRBJ2-7. CDR3 length: 13 amino acids. Germline V lookup: CDR1 LGHNT, CDR2 FRNRAP. CDR3 sequence reads: CASGYGSSYEQYF.

The J gene is TRBJ1-5, the V gene TRBV12-3 or TRBV12-4. This CDR3 is built from 13 residues. The CDR3 loop reads CASSLEGYQPQHF.

This sequence joins TRBV29-1 and TRBJ2-7; there is no DNA to check the TCRdb D call of TRBD1. CDR3 length equals 15 residues. Germline CDR1 and CDR2: SQVTM and ANQGSEA. CDR3 amino acids: CSVEKGTGSSYEQYF.

The V call is TRBV12-3 or TRBV12-4, the J call TRBJ2-2; with no DNA, the TCRdb D assignment of TRBD1 cannot be verified. CDR3 size: 12 residues. The CDR3 sequence is CASNRGAGELFF.

The chain recombines TRBV5-1 with TRBJ2-7; TCRdb lists TRBD1, though no DNA is available to test this call. CDR1 and CDR2 (germline): SGHRS, YFSETQ. The CDR3 is 12 residues long. CDR3 amino acids: CASSFQGYEQYF.

V is TRBV7-2 and J is TRBJ1-5; no DNA is available, so the TRBD1 call from TCRdb remains unchecked. This CDR3 has 14 residues. In germline, CDR1 is SGHTA, CDR2 FQGNSA. This CDR3 is CASSSGTGPGPQHF.

CDR3 region: CASSRKLGQGPLKNIQYF. The chain links TRBV11-1 to TRBJ2-4; TCRdb picks TRBD1, but there is no DNA to check that call. This CDR3 contains 18 residues. CDR1 and CDR2 (germline): SGHAT, FQDESV (reference sequence).